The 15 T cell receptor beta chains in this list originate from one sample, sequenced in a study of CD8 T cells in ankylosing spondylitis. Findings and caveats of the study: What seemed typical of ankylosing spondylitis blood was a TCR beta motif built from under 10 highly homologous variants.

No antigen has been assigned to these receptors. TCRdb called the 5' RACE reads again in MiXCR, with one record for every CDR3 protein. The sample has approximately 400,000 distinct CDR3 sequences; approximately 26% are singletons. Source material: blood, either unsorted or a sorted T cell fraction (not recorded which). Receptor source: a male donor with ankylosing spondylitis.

CDR3 region: CSARSYQETQYF. The CDR3 DNA is TGCAGTGCTCGTTCCTATCAAGAGACCCAGTACTTC. The rearrangement joins TRBV20-1 to TRBJ2-5; no firm D call. V lost 5 bases and J 2 bases, leaving 9 bases between the germline ends. Germline CDR1 reads DFQATT; CDR2 reads SNEGSKA (reference sequence). The CDR3 has 12 residues.

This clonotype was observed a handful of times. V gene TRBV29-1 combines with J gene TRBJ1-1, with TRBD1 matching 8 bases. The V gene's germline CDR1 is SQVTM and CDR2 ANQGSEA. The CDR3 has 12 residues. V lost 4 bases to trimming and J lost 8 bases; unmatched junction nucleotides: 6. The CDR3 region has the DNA TGCAGCGTTGGGCCGAGGACAGGGGAAGCTTTCTTT. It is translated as CSVGPRTGEAFF.

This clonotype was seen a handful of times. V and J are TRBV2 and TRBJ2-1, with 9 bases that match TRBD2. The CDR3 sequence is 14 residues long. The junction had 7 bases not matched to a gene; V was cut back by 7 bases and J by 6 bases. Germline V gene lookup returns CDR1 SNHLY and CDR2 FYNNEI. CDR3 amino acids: CASTQGLAFNEQFF. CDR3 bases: TGTGCCAGCACTCAGGGACTAGCCTTCAATGAGCAGTTCTTC.

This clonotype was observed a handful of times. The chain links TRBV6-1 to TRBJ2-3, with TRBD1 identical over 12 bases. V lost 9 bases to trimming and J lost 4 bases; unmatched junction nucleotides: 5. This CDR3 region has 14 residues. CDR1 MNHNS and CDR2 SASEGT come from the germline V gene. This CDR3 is CASGDRGPSDTQYF. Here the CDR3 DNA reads TGTGCCAGTGGGGACAGGGGGCCATCAGATACGCAGTATTTT.

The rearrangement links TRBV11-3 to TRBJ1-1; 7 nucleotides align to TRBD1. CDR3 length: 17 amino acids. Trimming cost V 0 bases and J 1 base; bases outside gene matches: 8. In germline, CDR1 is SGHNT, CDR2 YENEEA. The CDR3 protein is CASSLDLGGVKNTEAFF. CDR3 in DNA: TGTGCCAGCAGCTTAGATCTAGGGGGCGTTAAGAACACTGAAGCTTTCTTT. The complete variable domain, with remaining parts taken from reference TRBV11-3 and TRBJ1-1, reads EAGVVQSPRYKIIEKKQPVAFWCNPISGHNTLYWYLQNLGQGPELLIRYENEEAVDDSQLPKDRFSAERLKGVDSTLKIQPAELGDSAVYLCASSLDLGGVKNTEAFFGQGTRLTVV.

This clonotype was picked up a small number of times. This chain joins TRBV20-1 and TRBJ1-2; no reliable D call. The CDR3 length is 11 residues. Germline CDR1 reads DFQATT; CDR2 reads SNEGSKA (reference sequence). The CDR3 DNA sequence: TGCATCCTACAGAGTTCCTATGGCTACACCTTC. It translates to CILQSSYGYTF.

CDR3 bases: TGTGCCAGCAGCCAAGTGGCGCAGGAAGCTTTCTTT. Translated, it gives CASSQVAQEAFF. The V gene is TRBV3-1, the J gene TRBJ1-1; D is unresolved. The V end lost 1 base, the J end lost 8 bases, and 8 bases lay between the germline ends. Germline V gene sequence: CDR1 LGHDT, CDR2 YNNKEL (reference sequence). This CDR3 has 12 residues.

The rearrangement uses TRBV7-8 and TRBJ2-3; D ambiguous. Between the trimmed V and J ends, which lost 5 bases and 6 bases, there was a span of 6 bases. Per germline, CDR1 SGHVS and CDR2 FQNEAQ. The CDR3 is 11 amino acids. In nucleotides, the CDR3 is TGTGCCAGCAGCAAAAGGGATACGCAGTATTTT. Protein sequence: CASSKRDTQYF.

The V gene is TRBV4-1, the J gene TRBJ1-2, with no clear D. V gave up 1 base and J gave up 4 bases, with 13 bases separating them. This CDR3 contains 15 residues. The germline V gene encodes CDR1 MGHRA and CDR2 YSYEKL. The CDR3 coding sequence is TGCGCCAGCAGCCAAGGCCCTCCAGAGGGCTATGGCTACACCTTC. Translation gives CASSQGPPEGYGYTF.

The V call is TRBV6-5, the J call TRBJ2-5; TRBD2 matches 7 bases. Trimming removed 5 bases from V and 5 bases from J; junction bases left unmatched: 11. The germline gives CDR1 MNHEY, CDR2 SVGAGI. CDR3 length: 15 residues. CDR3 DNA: TGTGCCAGCAGTCACAATCTAGCGGTGGAGGAGACCCAGTACTTC. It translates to CASSHNLAVEETQYF.

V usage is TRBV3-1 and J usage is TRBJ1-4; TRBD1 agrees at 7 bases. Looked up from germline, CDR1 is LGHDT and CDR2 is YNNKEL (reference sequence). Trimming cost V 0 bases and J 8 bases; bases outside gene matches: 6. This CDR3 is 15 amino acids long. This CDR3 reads CASSQDRAGGEKLFF. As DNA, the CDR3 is TGTGCCAGCAGCCAAGATCGAGCAGGGGGGGAAAAACTGTTTTTT.

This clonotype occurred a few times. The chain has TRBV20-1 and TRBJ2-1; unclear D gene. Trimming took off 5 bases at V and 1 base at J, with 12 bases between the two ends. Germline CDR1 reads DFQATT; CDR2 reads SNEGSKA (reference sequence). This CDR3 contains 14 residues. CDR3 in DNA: TGCAGTGCTCAAGGCTCCCGGTCCTACAATGAGCAGTTCTTC. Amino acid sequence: CSAQGSRSYNEQFF.

The CDR3: CASSPTGVAGVSGELFF. The CDR3 DNA reads TGTGCCAGCAGCCCTACCGGGGTAGCGGGAGTGTCCGGGGAGCTGTTTTTT. The chain employs TRBV11-2 and TRBJ2-2; 9 bases fit TRBD2. Per germline, CDR1 SGHAT and CDR2 FQNNGV. The CDR3 extends over 17 amino acids. With 5 bases clipped from V and 6 bases from J, the junction kept 13 bases outside the gene matches.

This CDR3 is CASSSPILSVAFF. CDR3 sequence (DNA): TGTGCCAGCAGCTCCCCCATTCTTTCGGTCGCTTTCTTT. This chain connects TRBV7-9 to TRBJ1-1; D ambiguous. The germline V gene has CDR1 SEHNR and CDR2 FQNEAQ (reference sequence). The CDR3 spans 13 residues. Trimming removed 4 bases from V and 11 bases from J, with 17 bases in between.

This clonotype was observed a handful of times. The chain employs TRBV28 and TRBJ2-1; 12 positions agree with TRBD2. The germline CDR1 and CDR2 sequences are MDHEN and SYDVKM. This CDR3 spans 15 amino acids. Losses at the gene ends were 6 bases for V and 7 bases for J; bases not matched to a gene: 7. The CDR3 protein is CASRRTSGRKNEQFF. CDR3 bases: TGTGCCAGCAGACGAACTAGCGGGAGGAAAAATGAGCAGTTCTTC.